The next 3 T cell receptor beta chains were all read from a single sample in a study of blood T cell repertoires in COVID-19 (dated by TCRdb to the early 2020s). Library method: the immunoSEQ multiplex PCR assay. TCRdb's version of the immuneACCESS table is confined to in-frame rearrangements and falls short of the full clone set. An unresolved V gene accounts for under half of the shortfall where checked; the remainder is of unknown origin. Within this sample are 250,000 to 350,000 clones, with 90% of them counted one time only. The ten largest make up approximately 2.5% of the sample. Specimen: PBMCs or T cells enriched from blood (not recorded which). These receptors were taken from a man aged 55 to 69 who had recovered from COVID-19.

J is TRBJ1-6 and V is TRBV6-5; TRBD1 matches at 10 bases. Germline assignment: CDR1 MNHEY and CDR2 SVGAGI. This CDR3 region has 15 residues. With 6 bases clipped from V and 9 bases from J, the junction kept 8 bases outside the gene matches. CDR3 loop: CASSQTGTGVSPLHF. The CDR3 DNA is TGTGCCAGCAGCCAAACCGGGACAGGGGTTTCACCCCTCCACTTT.

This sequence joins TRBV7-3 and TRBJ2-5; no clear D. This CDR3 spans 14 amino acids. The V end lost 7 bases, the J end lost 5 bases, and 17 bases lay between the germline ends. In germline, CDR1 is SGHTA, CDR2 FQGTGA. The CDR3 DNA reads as TGTGCCAGCAAACCCGAGGCGGTGGATGAGACCCAGTACTTC. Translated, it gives CASKPEAVDETQYF.

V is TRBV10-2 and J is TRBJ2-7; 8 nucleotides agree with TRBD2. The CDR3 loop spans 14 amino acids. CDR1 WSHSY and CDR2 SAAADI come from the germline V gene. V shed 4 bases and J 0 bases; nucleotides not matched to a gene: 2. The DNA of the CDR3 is TGCGCCAGCAGTGCGAGCGGGAGCTCCTACGAGCAGTACTTC. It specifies CASSASGSSYEQYF.